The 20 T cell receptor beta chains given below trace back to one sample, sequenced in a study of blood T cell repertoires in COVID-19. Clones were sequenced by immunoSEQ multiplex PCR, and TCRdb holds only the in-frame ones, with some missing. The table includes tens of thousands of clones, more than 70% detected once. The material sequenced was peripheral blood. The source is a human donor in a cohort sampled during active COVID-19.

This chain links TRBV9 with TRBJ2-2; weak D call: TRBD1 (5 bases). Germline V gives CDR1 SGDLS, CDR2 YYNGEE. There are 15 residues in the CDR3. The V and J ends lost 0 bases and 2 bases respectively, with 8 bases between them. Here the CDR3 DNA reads TGTGCCAGCAGCGTAGCTCAGGGAAACACCGGGGAGCTGTTTTTT. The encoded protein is CASSVAQGNTGELFF.

CDR3 bases: TGTGCCAGCAGTGAAAGGGGGGGGATGGAGACCCAGTACTTC. Translating it yields CASSERGGMETQYF. V is TRBV6-1 and J is TRBJ2-5, with D tentatively TRBD2 (7 bases). V was pared by 2 bases and J by 5 bases, with 12 bases between. Germline loops: CDR1 MNHNS, CDR2 SASEGT. The CDR3 spans 14 residues.

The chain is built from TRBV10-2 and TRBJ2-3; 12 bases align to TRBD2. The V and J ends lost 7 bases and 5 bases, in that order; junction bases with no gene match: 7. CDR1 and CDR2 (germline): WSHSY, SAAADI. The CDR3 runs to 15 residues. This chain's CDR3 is CASNLAGGKGDTQYF. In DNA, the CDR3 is TGCGCCAGCAACCTAGCGGGGGGGAAGGGAGATACGCAGTATTTT.

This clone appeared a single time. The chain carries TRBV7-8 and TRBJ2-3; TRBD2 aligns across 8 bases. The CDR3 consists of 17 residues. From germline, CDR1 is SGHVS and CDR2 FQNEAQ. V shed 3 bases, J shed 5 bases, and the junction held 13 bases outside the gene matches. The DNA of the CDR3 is TGTGCCAGCAGCTTCGGGAGGGCCCTCTTAAGGGGAGATACGCAGTATTTT. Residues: CASSFGRALLRGDTQYF.

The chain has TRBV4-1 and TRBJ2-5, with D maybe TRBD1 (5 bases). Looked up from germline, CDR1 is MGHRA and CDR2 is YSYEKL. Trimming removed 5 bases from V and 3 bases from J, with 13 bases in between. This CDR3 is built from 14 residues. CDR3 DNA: TGCGCCAGCAGCTACTCGCAGGGAAAAGAGACCCAGTACTTC. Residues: CASSYSQGKETQYF.

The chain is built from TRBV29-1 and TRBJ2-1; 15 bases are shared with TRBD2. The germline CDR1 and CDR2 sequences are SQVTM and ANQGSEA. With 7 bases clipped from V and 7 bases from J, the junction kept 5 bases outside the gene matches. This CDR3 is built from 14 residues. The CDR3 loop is CSGGLAGGPNEQFF. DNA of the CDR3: TGCAGCGGCGGACTAGCGGGAGGGCCGAATGAGCAGTTCTTC.

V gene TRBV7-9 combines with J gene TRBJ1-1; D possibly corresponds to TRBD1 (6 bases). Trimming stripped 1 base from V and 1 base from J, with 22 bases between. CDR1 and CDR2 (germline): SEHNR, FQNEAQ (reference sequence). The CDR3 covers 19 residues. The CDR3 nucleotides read TGTGCCAGCAGCTTAGGTTACAGGGATCTGAGGACCTCGAACACTGAAGCTTTCTTT. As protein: CASSLGYRDLRTSNTEAFF.

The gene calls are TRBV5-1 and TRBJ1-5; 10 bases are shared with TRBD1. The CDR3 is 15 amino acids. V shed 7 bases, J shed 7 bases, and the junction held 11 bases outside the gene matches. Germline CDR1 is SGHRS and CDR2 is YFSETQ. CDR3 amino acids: CASRPGTGDGQPQHF. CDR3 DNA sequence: TGCGCCAGCCGTCCCGGGACAGGGGATGGACAGCCCCAGCATTTT.

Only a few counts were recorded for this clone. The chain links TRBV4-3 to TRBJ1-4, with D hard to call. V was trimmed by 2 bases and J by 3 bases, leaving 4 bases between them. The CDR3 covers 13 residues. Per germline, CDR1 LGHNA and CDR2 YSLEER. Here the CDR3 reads CASSQQSNEKLFF. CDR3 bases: TGCGCCAGCAGCCAACAGTCTAATGAAAAACTGTTTTTT.

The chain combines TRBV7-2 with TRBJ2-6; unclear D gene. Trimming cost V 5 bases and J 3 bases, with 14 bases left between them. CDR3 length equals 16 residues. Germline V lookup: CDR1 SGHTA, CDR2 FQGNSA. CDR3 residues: CASSPSPRGGANVLTF. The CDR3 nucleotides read TGTGCCAGCAGCCCCTCCCCGAGAGGTGGGGCCAACGTCCTGACTTTC.

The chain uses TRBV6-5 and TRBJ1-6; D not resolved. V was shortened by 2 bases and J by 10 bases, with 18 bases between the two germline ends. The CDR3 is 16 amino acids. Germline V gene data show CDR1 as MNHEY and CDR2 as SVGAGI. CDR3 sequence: CASSYDPQRASSPLHF. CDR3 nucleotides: TGTGCCAGCAGTTACGACCCTCAGCGAGCTTCATCACCCCTCCACTTT.

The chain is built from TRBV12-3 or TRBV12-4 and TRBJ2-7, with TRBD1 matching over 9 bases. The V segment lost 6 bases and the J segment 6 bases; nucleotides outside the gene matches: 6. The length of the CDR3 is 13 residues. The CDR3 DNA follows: TGTGCCAGCAGACGACAGGGACAGGGCGAGCAGTACTTC. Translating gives CASRRQGQGEQYF.

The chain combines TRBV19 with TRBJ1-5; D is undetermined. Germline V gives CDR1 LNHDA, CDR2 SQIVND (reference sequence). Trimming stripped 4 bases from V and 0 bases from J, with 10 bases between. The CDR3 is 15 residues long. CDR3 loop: CASSTAVNSNQPQHF. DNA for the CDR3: TGTGCCAGTAGTACGGCGGTTAATAGCAATCAGCCCCAGCATTTT.

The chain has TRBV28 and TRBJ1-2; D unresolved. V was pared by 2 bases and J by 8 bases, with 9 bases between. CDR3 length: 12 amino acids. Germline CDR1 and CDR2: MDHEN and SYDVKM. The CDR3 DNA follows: TGTGCCAGCAGTTTAGTGCGGAGAGGCTACACCTTC. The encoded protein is CASSLVRRGYTF.

This CDR3 reads CASSFDGQGYNEQFF. CDR3 bases: TGTGCCAGCAGCTTTGATGGACAGGGTTACAATGAGCAGTTCTTC. The chain is built from TRBV5-4 and TRBJ2-1; 8 positions agree with TRBD1. CDR1 is SGHNT and CDR2 is YYREEE in the germline V gene (reference sequence). The CDR3 consists of 15 residues. V lost 2 bases, J lost 4 bases, and 5 bases stayed unmatched.

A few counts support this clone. The CDR3 nucleotides read TGTGCCAGCTGGATTACTAGGGACAGTGAAGCTTTCTTT. Its translation is CASWITRDSEAFF. This chain connects TRBV6-5 to TRBJ1-1, with 7 bases matching TRBD1. Germline CDR1 and CDR2: MNHEY and SVGAGI. The V and J ends lost 8 bases and 7 bases, in that order; junction bases with no gene match: 10. The CDR3 contains 13 residues.

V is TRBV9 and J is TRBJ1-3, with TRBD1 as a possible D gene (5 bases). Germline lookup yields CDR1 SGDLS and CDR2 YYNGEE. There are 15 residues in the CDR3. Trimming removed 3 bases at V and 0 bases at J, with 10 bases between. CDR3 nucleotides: TGTGCCAGCAGCGCGGACACGAGCTCTGGAAACACCATATATTTT. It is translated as CASSADTSSGNTIYF.

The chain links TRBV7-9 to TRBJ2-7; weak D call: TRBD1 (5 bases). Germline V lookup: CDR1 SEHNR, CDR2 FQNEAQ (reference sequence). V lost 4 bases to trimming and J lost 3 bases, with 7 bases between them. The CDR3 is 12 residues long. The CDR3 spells CASSSRVYEQYF. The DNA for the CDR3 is TGTGCCAGCAGCTCCAGGGTCTACGAGCAGTACTTC. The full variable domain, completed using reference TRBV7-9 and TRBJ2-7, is DTGVSQNPRHKITKRGQNVTFRCDPISEHNRLYWYRQTLGQGPEFLTYFQNEAQLEKSRLLSDRFSAERPKGSFSTLEIQRTEQGDSAMYLCASSSRVYEQYFGPGTRLTVT.

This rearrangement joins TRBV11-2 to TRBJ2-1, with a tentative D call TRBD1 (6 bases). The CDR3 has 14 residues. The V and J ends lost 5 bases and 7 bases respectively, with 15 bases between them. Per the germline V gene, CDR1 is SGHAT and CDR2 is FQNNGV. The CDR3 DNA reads TGTGCCAGCAGCCCCCTGGACAGTAAGAATGAGCAGTTCTTC. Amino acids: CASSPLDSKNEQFF. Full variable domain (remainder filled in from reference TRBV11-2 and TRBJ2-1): EAGVAQSPRYKIIEKRQSVAFWCNPISGHATLYWYQQILGQGPKLLIQFQNNGVVDDSQLPKDRFSAERLKGVDSTLKIQPAKLEDSAVYLCASSPLDSKNEQFFGPGTRLTVL.

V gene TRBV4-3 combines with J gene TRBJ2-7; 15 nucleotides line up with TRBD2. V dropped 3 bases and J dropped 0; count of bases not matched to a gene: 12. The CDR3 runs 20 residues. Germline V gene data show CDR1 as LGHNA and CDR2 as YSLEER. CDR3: CASSQGFMGTSGRSSYEQYF. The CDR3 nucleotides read TGCGCCAGCAGCCAGGGCTTTATGGGGACTAGCGGGAGGAGCTCCTACGAGCAGTACTTC.